This is a list of T cell receptor beta chains from one sample in a study of beta chain features in type 1 diabetes. Produced via immunoSEQ multiplex PCR; TCRdb's table is partial and in-frame only. The table records roughly 160,000 clones, approximately 8% of them present only once. Sequencing input: central memory CD4+ T cells from blood. The receptors shown here come from a young man with type 1 diabetes. Both conserved end residues are part of each CDR3. The D gene is left open where the match is weak. Clone size appears in some rows only: once, few, many, or a class for an expanded clone.

size,D,length,V,J,CDR3,DNA
.,TRBD2,15,TRBV7-2,TRBJ2-3,CASSLSAGGTDTQYF,TGTGCCAGCAGCCTCTCAGCGGGAGGCACAGATACGCAGTATTTT
.,TRBD1,17,TRBV7-8,TRBJ2-5,CASRKGRTGGLQETQYF,TGTGCCAGCAGAAAGGGGAGGACAGGGGGCCTTCAAGAGACCCAGTACTTC
few,TRBD2,17,TRBV2,TRBJ2-1,CASSEGGGVSSYNEQFF,TGTGCCAGCAGTGAAGGCGGGGGGGTGAGCTCCTACAATGAGCAGTTCTTC
few,.,10,TRBV27,TRBJ1-2,CASTDYGYTF,TGTGCCAGCACGGACTATGGCTACACCTTC
.,TRBD1,16,TRBV6-5,TRBJ1-6,CASSYSILRGDSPLHF,TGTGCCAGCAGTTACTCGATCCTCAGGGGGGATTCACCCCTCCACTTT
few,.,13,TRBV4-1,TRBJ1-5,CASSRYRDQPQHF,TGCGCCAGCAGCCGGTACCGGGATCAGCCCCAGCATTTT
few,.,12,TRBV9,TRBJ1-3,CASSTYGNTIYF,TGTGCCAGCAGTACTTATGGAAACACCATATATTTT
.,.,17,TRBV9,TRBJ2-6,CASSVSGGGSGANVLTF,TGTGCCAGCAGCGTGTCTGGGGGCGGGTCTGGGGCCAACGTCCTGACTTTC
few,TRBD1,14,TRBV7-2,TRBJ2-1,CASSSGQGAKEQFF,TGTGCCAGCAGCTCGGGACAGGGGGCTAAGGAGCAGTTCTTC
few,.,16,TRBV27,TRBJ1-5,CASRFGGGYGNQPQHF,TGTGCCAGCAGATTCGGCGGGGGCTATGGCAATCAGCCCCAGCATTTT
.,.,13,TRBV7-2,TRBJ1-2,CASTYTAGSGYTF,TGTGCCAGCACCTACACGGCGGGGAGTGGCTACACCTTC
few,.,16,TRBV21-1,TRBJ1-2,CASSREGQGKIYGYTF,TGTGCCAGCAGTAGAGAAGGACAGGGGAAAATCTATGGCTACACCTTC
few,TRBD1,15,TRBV13,TRBJ1-3,CASSRITGAGNTIYF,TGTGCCAGCAGCCGAATTACAGGGGCTGGAAACACCATATATTTT
.,TRBD1,15,TRBV4-3,TRBJ1-2,CASSQGAGQDYGYTF,TGCGCCAGCAGCCAAGGGGCCGGACAGGACTATGGCTACACCTTC
few,TRBD2,13,TRBV6-6,TRBJ2-3,CASSYREGDTQYF,TGTGCCAGCAGTTACAGGGAGGGAGATACGCAGTATTTT
.,TRBD2,14,TRBV27,TRBJ2-7,CASSLSGVTYEQYF,TGTGCCAGCAGTTTAAGCGGGGTAACCTACGAGCAGTACTTC
few,TRBD2,18,TRBV7-4,TRBJ2-4,CASSNSGSRDGTKNIQYF,TGTGCCAGCAGCAATAGCGGGAGCAGGGACGGAACCAAAAACATTCAGTACTTC
.,TRBD2,16,TRBV7-8,TRBJ2-4,CASRSTSGTGLGIQYF,TGTGCCAGCAGATCAACTAGCGGGACCGGACTAGGGATTCAGTACTTC
.,.,13,TRBV27,TRBJ2-1,CASSLLAGAEQFF,TGTGCCAGCAGTTTATTAGCAGGGGCTGAGCAGTTCTTC
.,.,13,TRBV6-5,TRBJ1-1,CASSYFSNTEAFF,TGTGCCAGCAGTTACTTCTCTAACACTGAAGCTTTCTTT
few,.,14,TRBV6-5,TRBJ1-1,CASRPGAMNTEAFF,TGTGCCAGCAGACCAGGGGCAATGAACACTGAAGCTTTCTTT
.,TRBD1,16,TRBV5-4,TRBJ2-5,CASSLGGTGGAETQYF,TGTGCCAGCAGCTTGGGAGGGACAGGGGGCGCGGAGACCCAGTACTTC
.,.,13,TRBV7-9,TRBJ2-2,CASSPSRSGELFF,TGTGCCAGCAGCCCTAGTCGCTCCGGGGAGCTGTTTTTT
.,TRBD1,14,TRBV28,TRBJ1-1,CASSLGTENTEAFF,TGTGCCAGCAGTTTAGGGACAGAGAACACTGAAGCTTTCTTT
few,TRBD1,14,TRBV30,TRBJ2-1,CAWSVGDSLNEQFF,TGTGCCTGGAGTGTGGGGGACAGTCTCAATGAGCAGTTCTTC
few,.,10,TRBV6-5,TRBJ2-7,CARPITEQYF,TGTGCCAGACCTATAACCGAGCAGTACTTC
few,.,16,TRBV5-1,TRBJ1-4,CASSELTGPRHEKLFF,TGCGCCAGCAGCGAATTGACAGGCCCGCGGCATGAAAAACTGTTTTTT
.,.,12,TRBV6-5,TRBJ2-7,CASSSGAYEQYF,TGTGCCAGCAGTTCAGGGGCCTACGAGCAGTACTTC
.,.,13,TRBV6-5,TRBJ1-1,CASARDWTTEAFF,TGTGCCAGCGCTAGGGACTGGACCACTGAAGCTTTCTTT
few,.,14,TRBV6-5,TRBJ2-7,CASSRDSHRSGQYF,TGTGCCAGCTCCCGGGACTCCCATAGGTCGGGGCAGTACTTC
.,.,15,TRBV7-2,TRBJ2-7,CASSPPLDSSYEQYF,TGTGCCAGCAGCCCGCCGCTCGACAGCTCCTACGAGCAGTACTTC
.,.,14,TRBV27,TRBJ2-5,CASSPFGERETQYF,TGTGCCAGCAGTCCGTTCGGGGAGAGAGAGACCCAGTACTTC